Listed here are 7 T cell receptor beta chains from one sample, sequenced in a study of radiation and T cells in renal cell carcinoma. Time point defined: blood 4 weeks post-SBRT, at nephrectomy. Treatment meaning: 15 Gy SBRT to primary tumor, nephrectomy 4 weeks later. Sequencing used immunoSEQ multiplex PCR; TCRdb keeps in-frame clones, though not all of them. The sample includes 120,000 to 150,000 clones, approximately 86% of them seen just once. Sequencing was performed on blood, taken from a patient whose treatment included radiotherapy and nephrectomy. These receptors were obtained from a woman in her forties or fifties with renal cell carcinoma.

The chain joins TRBV4-1 to TRBJ2-3; 7 positions match TRBD1. Germline V CDR1 and CDR2: MGHRA, YSYEKL. V lost 1 base to trimming and J lost 5 bases; unmatched junction nucleotides: 12. The CDR3 totals 17 residues. This chain's CDR3 is CASSQVASGTEIDTQYF. The CDR3 DNA reads TGCGCCAGCAGCCAAGTCGCCTCCGGGACAGAAATAGATACGCAGTATTTT.

V and J are TRBV7-9 and TRBJ2-5; a weak D match, TRBD1 (6 bases). The germline V and J ends were trimmed by 5 bases and 5 bases, with 12 bases remaining between them. In germline, CDR1 is SEHNR, CDR2 FQNEAQ (reference sequence). The CDR3 has 13 amino acids. CDR3 residues: CASSTQGAETQYF. CDR3 nucleotide sequence: TGTGCCAGCAGCACACAGGGTGCCGAGACCCAGTACTTC.

V is TRBV4-3 and J is TRBJ2-7; perhaps D is TRBD1 or TRBD2 (6 bases each). CDR3 size: 16 residues. Germline CDR1 LGHNA, CDR2 YSLEER. V lost 0 bases and J 0 bases, leaving 12 bases between the germline ends. For the CDR3, the DNA is TGCGCCAGCAGCCAAGATTTGGGGGGCAGCTCCTACGAGCAGTACTTC. Protein sequence: CASSQDLGGSSYEQYF.

The table lists this clone with a few counts. The chain is built from TRBV6-5 and TRBJ2-7; 9 bases align to TRBD2. The germline gives CDR1 MNHEY, CDR2 SVGAGI. The CDR3 spans 14 residues. Trimming took 6 bases from V and 6 from J; bases not matched to a gene: 9. CDR3 DNA: TGTGCCAGCAGGGAGCGGGGGGCACTGGGCGAGCAGTACTTC. Translation: CASRERGALGEQYF.

The chain carries TRBV10-3 and TRBJ2-3, with D unresolved. Germline V lookup: CDR1 ENHRY, CDR2 SYGVKD. The CDR3 has 16 residues. Trimming stripped 2 bases from V and 1 base from J, with 13 bases between. The CDR3 nucleotides read TGTGCCATCAGTGAGGGGCCAGGTCGAGGCACAGATACGCAGTATTTT. It specifies CAISEGPGRGTDTQYF.

The count of this clone is one. The chain employs TRBV28 and TRBJ1-1, with D perhaps TRBD1 (5 bases). The CDR3 covers 16 residues. With 4 bases removed from V and 0 bases from J, the gap between germline ends came to 15 bases. Germline CDR1 and CDR2: MDHEN and SYDVKM. CDR3 sequence: CASSSPGQGMNTEAFF. The CDR3 nucleotides are TGTGCCAGCAGTTCCCCCGGGCAGGGCATGAACACTGAAGCTTTCTTT.

The chain employs TRBV9 and TRBJ2-7, with 7 nucleotides matching TRBD2. The CDR3 spans 13 residues. V was clipped by 4 bases and J by 3 bases; unmatched bases: 4. CDR1 and CDR2 from the germline V gene are SGDLS and YYNGEE. The CDR3 DNA reads TGTGCCAGCAGCCCCAGGGAGGGCTACGAGCAGTACTTC. This gives the protein CASSPREGYEQYF.